This T cell receptor (beta chain) emerged from a study of response to subunit inactivated influenza vaccine. Study findings and constraints: Authors suggested that a seasonal influenza vaccination recruits few new T cells each time.

In the case of this clonotype: Its cognate antigen is unknown.

MiXCR was run by TCRdb on the RT-PCR reads, yielding one entry per CDR3 protein. The profile shows 500,000 to 550,000 distinct CDR3 sequences, less than 8% of them singletons. The TCR comes from a man between 50 and 75 years old who received an inactivated influenza vaccine. The sequences come from PBMCs from blood, collected less than 25 months after vaccination.

The CDR3 nucleotides are TGTGCCAGCGGCGCGGGGAGATATAACTATGGCTACACCTTC. Amino acid sequence: CASGAGRYNYGYTF. This chain connects TRBV12-3 or TRBV12-4 to TRBJ1-2, with D hard to call. The length of the CDR3 is 14 residues. The V end was cut by 8 bases, the J end by 1 base, with 14 bases between.